A single sample is the source of the 17 T cell receptor beta chains below, sequenced in a study of blood T cell repertoires in COVID-19. Generated by immunoSEQ multiplex PCR, the TCRdb table keeps only in-frame clones and is missing some. The table includes 31,000 or so clones, 80% to 90% detected once. Source material: peripheral blood. All receptors derive from a man at least 80 years old with acute or convalescent COVID-19.

DNA of the CDR3: TGTGCCAGTAGTTCAATAGCGGTCTGGGACAGGGAAATCACTGAGCAGTACTTC. This gives the protein CASSSIAVWDREITEQYF. V is TRBV19 and J is TRBJ2-7, with TRBD1 matching 9 bases. Germline V gives CDR1 LNHDA, CDR2 SQIVND (reference sequence). V lost 5 bases and J lost 7; bases outside the gene matches: 21. The CDR3 has 18 amino acids.

The chain is built from TRBV5-1 and TRBJ2-3; D is unclear. V lost 0 bases, J lost 0 bases, and 5 bases lay in between. Germline CDR1 is SGHRS and CDR2 is YFSETQ. This CDR3 spans 14 amino acids. The CDR3 DNA reads as TGCGCCAGCAGCTTGGGTCCGAGCACAGATACGCAGTATTTT. Translating it yields CASSLGPSTDTQYF.

V is TRBV4-2 and J is TRBJ2-2, with D possibly matching TRBD1 (6 bases). The V and J ends lost 6 bases and 0 bases respectively, with 17 bases between them. Germline CDR1 and CDR2: LGHNA and YNFKEQ. CDR3 size: 17 residues. The CDR3 sequence: CASSVVGQLANTGELFF. Here the CDR3 DNA reads TGTGCCAGCAGTGTGGTAGGACAGCTAGCGAACACCGGGGAGCTGTTTTTT.

The chain couples TRBV5-1 to TRBJ1-2; tentative D call: TRBD1 (6 bases). The CDR3 loop spans 14 amino acids. Trimming stripped 0 bases from V and 6 bases from J, with 12 bases between. The germline V gene encodes CDR1 SGHRS and CDR2 YFSETQ. CDR3 residues: CASSLARQGNGYTF. DNA of the CDR3: TGCGCCAGCAGCTTGGCTAGGCAGGGGAATGGCTACACCTTC.

The chain carries TRBV27 and TRBJ2-1; D perhaps matches TRBD1 (6 bases). CDR1 and CDR2 (germline): MNHEY, SMNVEV (reference sequence). Trimming cost V 8 bases and J 4 bases, with 15 bases left between them. There are 14 residues in the CDR3. CDR3 amino acids: CASWSQGRYNEQFF. CDR3 nucleotide sequence: TGTGCCAGCTGGAGTCAGGGGCGGTACAATGAGCAGTTCTTC.

This clone was detected once. The chain joins TRBV7-3 to TRBJ2-1, with 7 nucleotides matching TRBD1. Unmatched junction bases numbered 6, after V lost 6 bases and J lost 1 base. This CDR3 comprises 15 residues. CDR1 is SGHTA, CDR2 FQGTGA, per germline. CDR3 sequence: CASSLEGQSYNEQFF. The CDR3, as DNA: TGTGCCAGCAGTCTAGAGGGACAGTCCTACAATGAGCAGTTCTTC.

This sequence joins TRBV28 and TRBJ1-2; 7 bases are shared with TRBD1. The V gene end was trimmed by 4 bases and the J gene end by 4 bases; junction bases not matched to a gene: 12. The CDR3 covers 16 residues. Per the germline V gene, CDR1 is MDHEN and CDR2 is SYDVKM. CDR3 protein: CASSSPRGGRSYGYTF. The CDR3 nucleotides are TGTGCCAGCAGTTCCCCCCGAGGGGGCCGTAGCTATGGCTACACCTTC.

This sequence joins TRBV3-1 (or the pseudogene TRBV3-2) and TRBJ2-3; 10 positions match TRBD2. Germline V lookup: CDR1 LGHDT, CDR2 YNNKEL (reference sequence). The CDR3 spans 14 residues. J was trimmed by 4 bases and V by 7 bases; bases with no gene match: 5. The DNA for the CDR3 is TGTGCCAGCACCGCAGCGGGGGGGGCAGATACGCAGTATTTT. Protein: CASTAAGGADTQYF.

This clone has only a few counts. The chain joins TRBV5-4 to TRBJ1-2; 8 nucleotides match TRBD1. The CDR3 runs 15 residues. V lost 1 base and J lost 4; bases outside the gene matches: 6. Looked up from germline, CDR1 is SGHNT and CDR2 is YYREEE (reference sequence). The CDR3 DNA follows: TGTGCCAGCAGCTTGAACAGGGGGTTTGGCTATGGCTACACCTTC. It encodes CASSLNRGFGYGYTF.

This chain links TRBV11-2 with TRBJ1-5; no definite D call. The V gene's germline CDR1 is SGHAT and CDR2 FQNNGV. Trimming left V 0 bases short and J 4 bases short, with 7 bases between. The CDR3 is 14 residues long. The CDR3 reads CASSLDWQNQPQHF. The CDR3 DNA reads TGTGCCAGCAGCTTAGATTGGCAGAATCAGCCCCAGCATTTT. Full variable domain (rest looked up from reference TRBV11-2 and TRBJ1-5): EAGVAQSPRYKIIEKRQSVAFWCNPISGHATLYWYQQILGQGPKLLIQFQNNGVVDDSQLPKDRFSAERLKGVDSTLKIQPAKLEDSAVYLCASSLDWQNQPQHFGDGTRLSIL.

CDR3 coding DNA: TGCAGCGTCGCCGAGGTCAATCAGCCCCAGCATTTT. Translating it yields CSVAEVNQPQHF. The rearrangement uses TRBV29-1 and TRBJ1-5, with D hard to call. Trimming cost V 6 bases and J 3 bases, with 9 bases left between them. The CDR3 runs 12 residues. CDR1 SQVTM and CDR2 ANQGSEA come from the germline V gene.

This rearrangement joins TRBV10-3 to TRBJ1-2; D gene uncertain. Germline-derived CDR1 and CDR2 are ENHRY and SYGVKD. This CDR3 spans 16 amino acids. V lost 0 bases to trimming and J lost 0 bases, with 11 bases between them. The CDR3 spells CAISESFLRSNYGYTF. CDR3 bases: TGTGCCATCAGTGAGTCTTTTCTCCGTTCTAACTATGGCTACACCTTC.

This clone was seen only once. J is TRBJ2-5 and V is TRBV27, with 7 bases matching TRBD2. The CDR3 extends over 15 amino acids. Germline trimming cut 2 bases from V and 11 bases from J; bases unmatched to any gene: 14. Germline V lookup: CDR1 MNHEY, CDR2 SMNVEV (reference sequence). The CDR3 bases are TGTGCCAGCAGTTTAGCCGCGGACGGGATCGGGAGGCAGTACTTC. Protein sequence: CASSLAADGIGRQYF.

CDR3 in amino acids: CASSLNSLTEAFF. Here the CDR3 DNA reads TGCGCCAGCAGCCTAAATTCCCTCACTGAAGCTTTCTTT. This rearrangement joins TRBV5-1 to TRBJ1-1; D not certain. Germline CDR1 and CDR2: SGHRS and YFSETQ. The CDR3 has 13 residues. Between the trimmed V and J ends, which lost 4 bases and 4 bases, there was a span of 11 bases.

This chain joins TRBV19 and TRBJ1-2, with D possibly TRBD1 on 6 matching bases. Trimming took 7 bases from V and 4 from J, leaving 22 bases between them. This CDR3 has 16 amino acids. Germline V gives CDR1 LNHDA, CDR2 SQIVND (reference sequence). The CDR3: CASTPGRGGDRYGYTF. As DNA, the CDR3 is TGTGCCAGTACCCCTGGAAGGGGGGGGGACCGCTATGGCTACACCTTC.

This clone has more than one count but fewer than ten. The rearrangement joins TRBV2 to TRBJ2-7; D unclear. The V gene's germline CDR1 is SNHLY and CDR2 FYNNEI. This CDR3 spans 14 amino acids. The V end was cut by 2 bases, the J end by 2 bases, with 10 bases between. The CDR3 protein is CASSEIATTYEQYF. CDR3 nucleotide sequence: TGTGCCAGCAGTGAAATCGCGACAACCTACGAGCAGTACTTC. The entire variable domain, with the rest obtained from reference TRBV2 and TRBJ2-7, is as follows: EPEVTQTPSHQVTQMGQEVILRCVPISNHLYFYWYRQILGQKVEFLVSFYNNEISEKSEIFDDQFSVERPDGSNFTLKIRSTKLEDSAMYFCASSEIATTYEQYFGPGTRLTVT.

This clone was counted once. The chain couples TRBV4-2 to TRBJ1-6, with TRBD1 matching 9 bases. Per germline, CDR1 LGHNA and CDR2 YNFKEQ. The CDR3 is made up of 15 amino acids. The V gene end was trimmed by 3 bases and the J gene end by 6 bases; junction bases not matched to a gene: 3. In DNA form, the CDR3 reads TGTGCCAGCAGCCAGCCGACAGGGGGTAATTCACCCCTCCACTTT. This encodes CASSQPTGGNSPLHF.